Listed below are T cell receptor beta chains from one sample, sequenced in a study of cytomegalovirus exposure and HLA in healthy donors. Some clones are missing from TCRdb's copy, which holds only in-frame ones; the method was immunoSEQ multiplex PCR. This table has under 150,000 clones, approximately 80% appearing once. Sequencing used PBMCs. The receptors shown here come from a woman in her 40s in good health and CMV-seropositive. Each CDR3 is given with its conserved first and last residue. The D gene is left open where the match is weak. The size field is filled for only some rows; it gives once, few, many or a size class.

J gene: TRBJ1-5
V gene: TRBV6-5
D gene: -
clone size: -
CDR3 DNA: TGTGCCAGCAGTTACGGGCCGGGGAACAATCAGCCCCAGCATTTT
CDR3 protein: CASSYGPGNNQPQHF

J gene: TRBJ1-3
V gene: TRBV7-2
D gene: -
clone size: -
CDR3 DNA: TGTGCCAGCAGCTTCCGGGGATACAAGGAAAACACCATATATTTT
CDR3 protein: CASSFRGYKENTIYF

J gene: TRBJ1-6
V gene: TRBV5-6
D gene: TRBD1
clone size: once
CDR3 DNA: TGTGCCAGCAAGGACAGGGTAAGGGCTAATTCACCCCTCCACTTT
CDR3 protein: CASKDRVRANSPLHF

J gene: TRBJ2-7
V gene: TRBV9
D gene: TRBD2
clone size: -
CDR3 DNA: TGTGCCAGCAGCGTAATAGCGGGAAGCTACGAGCAGTACTTC
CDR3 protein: CASSVIAGSYEQYF

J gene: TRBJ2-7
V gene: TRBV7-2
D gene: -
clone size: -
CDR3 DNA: TGTGCCAGCAGCTCCTCTCGGGGCGAGCAGTACTTC
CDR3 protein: CASSSSRGEQYF

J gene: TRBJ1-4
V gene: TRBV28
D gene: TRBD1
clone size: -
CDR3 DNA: TGTGCCAGCAGCTTCCCGACAGGGGGCGAAAAACTGTTTTTT
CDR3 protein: CASSFPTGGEKLFF

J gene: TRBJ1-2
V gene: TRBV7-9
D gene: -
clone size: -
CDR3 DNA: TGTGCCAGCAGCTTAGCGCGGGCGGCCGTTACCTTC
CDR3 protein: CASSLARAAVTF

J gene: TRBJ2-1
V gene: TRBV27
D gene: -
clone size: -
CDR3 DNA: TGTGCCAGCAGTTTATCACCGGGAGACTATTCCTACAATGAGCAGTTCTTC
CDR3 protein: CASSLSPGDYSYNEQFF

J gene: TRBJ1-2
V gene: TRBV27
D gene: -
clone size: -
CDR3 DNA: TGTGCCAGCAGTTTATTCGGGGGAGATGGCTACACCTTC
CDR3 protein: CASSLFGGDGYTF

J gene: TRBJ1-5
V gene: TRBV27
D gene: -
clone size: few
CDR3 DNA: TGTGCCAGCAGTTTATCGTTCGGAGACAATCAGCCCCAGCATTTT
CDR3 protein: CASSLSFGDNQPQHF

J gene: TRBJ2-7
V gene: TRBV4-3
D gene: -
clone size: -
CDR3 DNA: TGCGCCAGCAGCCAAGATGGGGCGGGGGCTATGTACGAGCAGTACTTC
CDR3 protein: CASSQDGAGAMYEQYF

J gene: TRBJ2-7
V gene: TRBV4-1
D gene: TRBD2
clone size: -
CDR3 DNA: TGCGCCAGCAGCCACCCGGGCGGGGGGCGGGAGGTCCACTACGAGCAGTACTTC
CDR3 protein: CASSHPGGGREVHYEQYF

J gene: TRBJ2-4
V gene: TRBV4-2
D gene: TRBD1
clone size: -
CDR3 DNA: TGTGCCAGCAGCCACGGATCGGGACAGCGCATAGCCAAAAACATTCAGTACTTC
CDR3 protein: CASSHGSGQRIAKNIQYF

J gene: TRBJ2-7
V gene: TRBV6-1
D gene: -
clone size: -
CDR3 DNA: TGTGCCAGCAGTGCGGCTAGCCAGGCCTACGAGCAGTACTTC
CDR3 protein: CASSAASQAYEQYF

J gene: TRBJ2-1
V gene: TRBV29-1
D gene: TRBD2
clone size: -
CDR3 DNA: TGCAGCGTCGTCCCATGGGGGACTAGCGGGTTTGTCATTGCCGGTGAGCAGTTCTTC
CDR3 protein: CSVVPWGTSGFVIAGEQFF

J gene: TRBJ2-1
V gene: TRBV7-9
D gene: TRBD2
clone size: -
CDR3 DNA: TGTGCCAGCAGCCGGGTGCTAGCGGGAGGGGAGGAGCAGTTCTTC
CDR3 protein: CASSRVLAGGEEQFF

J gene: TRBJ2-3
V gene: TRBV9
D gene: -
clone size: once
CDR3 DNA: TGTGCCAGCAGCGTAAGAGGGAGTAGCACAGATACGCAGTATTTT
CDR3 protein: CASSVRGSSTDTQYF

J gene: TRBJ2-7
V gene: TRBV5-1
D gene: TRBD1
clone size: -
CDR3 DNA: TGCGCCAGCAGCTTGGCCGCGTCTCCGACAGGGATTAAGGACGAGCAGTACTTC
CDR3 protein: CASSLAASPTGIKDEQYF

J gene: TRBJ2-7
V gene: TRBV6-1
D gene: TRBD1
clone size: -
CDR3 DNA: TGTGCCAGCAACAAGGACAGGGGTTCGGACGAGCAGTACTTC
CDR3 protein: CASNKDRGSDEQYF

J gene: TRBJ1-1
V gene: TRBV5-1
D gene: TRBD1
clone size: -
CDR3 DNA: TGCGCCAGCAGCTTGACAGGGGCCGACCTGAACACTGAAGCTTTCTTT
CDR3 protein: CASSLTGADLNTEAFF

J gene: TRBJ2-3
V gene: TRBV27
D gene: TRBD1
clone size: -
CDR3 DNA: TGTGCCAGCAGTACCGGGACAGGGGGCATAACAGATACGCAGTATTTT
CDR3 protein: CASSTGTGGITDTQYF

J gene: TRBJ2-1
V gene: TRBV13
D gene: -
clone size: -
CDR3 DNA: TGTGCCAGCAGCTTGGAGAACTCCTACAATGAGCAGTTCTTC
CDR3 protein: CASSLENSYNEQFF

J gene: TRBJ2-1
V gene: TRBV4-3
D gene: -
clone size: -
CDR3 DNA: TGCGCCAGCAGCCCCTGGGTTCCTCCAGCGGAGGAGAATGAGCAGTTCTTC
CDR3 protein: CASSPWVPPAEENEQFF

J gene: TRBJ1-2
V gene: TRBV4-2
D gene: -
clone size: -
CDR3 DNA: TGTGCCAGCAGCCAAGCAGCGACGGAACTCTCTGGCTACACCTTC
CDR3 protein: CASSQAATELSGYTF

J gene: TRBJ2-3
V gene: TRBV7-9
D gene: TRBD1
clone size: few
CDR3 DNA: TGTGCCAGCAGCTGGGACAGTAGCACAGATACGCAGTATTTT
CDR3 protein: CASSWDSSTDTQYF

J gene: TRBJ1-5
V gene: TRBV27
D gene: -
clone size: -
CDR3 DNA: TGTGCCAGCAGTTTTTCCTCGGCAGGGGCTACCAATCAGCCCCAGCATTTT
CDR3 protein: CASSFSSAGATNQPQHF

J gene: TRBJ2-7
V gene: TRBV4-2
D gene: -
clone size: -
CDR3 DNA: TGTGCCAGCAGCCAAACCAGGGGATCCGAGCAGTACTTC
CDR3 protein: CASSQTRGSEQYF

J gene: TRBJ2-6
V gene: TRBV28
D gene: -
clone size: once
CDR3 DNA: TGTGCATCTGGTCCAGGGCAGTCGGGTGACTCTGGGGCCAACGTCCTGACTTTC
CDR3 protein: CASGPGQSGDSGANVLTF

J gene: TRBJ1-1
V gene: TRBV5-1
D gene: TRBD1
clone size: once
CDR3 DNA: TGCGCCAGCAGACCCGGAGGGACAGGGGTCATGAACACTGAAGCTTTCTTT
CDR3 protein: CASRPGGTGVMNTEAFF

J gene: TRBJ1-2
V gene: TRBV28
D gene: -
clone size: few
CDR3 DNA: TGTGCCTCGGGGGGGCAGAGCTATGGCTACACCTTC
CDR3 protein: CASGGQSYGYTF

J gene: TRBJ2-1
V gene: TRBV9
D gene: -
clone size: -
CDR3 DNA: TGTGCCAGCAGCGTACGGGGACTGAATGAGCAGTTCTTC
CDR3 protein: CASSVRGLNEQFF

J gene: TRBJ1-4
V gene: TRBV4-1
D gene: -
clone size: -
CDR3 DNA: TGCGCCAGCAGCCAAGAAACGGCAACTAATGAAAAACTGTTTTTT
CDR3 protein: CASSQETATNEKLFF

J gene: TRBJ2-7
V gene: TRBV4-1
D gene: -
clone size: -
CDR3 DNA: TGCGCCAGCAGCCAAGGGCTCTCCTACGAGCAGTACTTC
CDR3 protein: CASSQGLSYEQYF

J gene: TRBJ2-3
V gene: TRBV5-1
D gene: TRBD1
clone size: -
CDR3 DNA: TGCGCCAGCAGCTTGGAACCGGACAGGTACTTTACAGATACGCAGTATTTT
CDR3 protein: CASSLEPDRYFTDTQYF

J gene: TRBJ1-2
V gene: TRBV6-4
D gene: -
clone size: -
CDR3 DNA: TGTGCCAGCAGTGACCCGACCCGGGGGGCCGATGGCTACACCTTC
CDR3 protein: CASSDPTRGADGYTF

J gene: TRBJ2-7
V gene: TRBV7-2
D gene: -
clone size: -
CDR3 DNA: TGTGCCAGCACCCCAGAGGACTACTCCTACGAGCAGTACTTC
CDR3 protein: CASTPEDYSYEQYF

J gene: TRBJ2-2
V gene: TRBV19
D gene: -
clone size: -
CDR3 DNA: TGTGCCAGTAGTGAAGGGGACTCCATCACCGGGGAGCTGTTTTTT
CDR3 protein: CASSEGDSITGELFF

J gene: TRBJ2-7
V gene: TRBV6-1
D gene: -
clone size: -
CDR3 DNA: TGTGCCAGCAGTGAGGGGGGGGCCCTTGCCTACGAGCAGTACTTC
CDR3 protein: CASSEGGALAYEQYF

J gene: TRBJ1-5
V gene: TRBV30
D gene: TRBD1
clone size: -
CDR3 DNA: TGTGCCTGGAGCGCAGGGGGTGTAAGCAATCAGCCCCAGCATTTT
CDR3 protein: CAWSAGGVSNQPQHF

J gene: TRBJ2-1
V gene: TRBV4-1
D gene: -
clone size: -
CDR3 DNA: TGCGCCAGCAGCCAAGAGAAGAGCTCCTACAATGAGCAGTTCTTC
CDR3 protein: CASSQEKSSYNEQFF

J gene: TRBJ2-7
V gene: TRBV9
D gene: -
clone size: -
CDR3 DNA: TGTGCCAGCAGCGTAGGGCACGACTCCTACGAGCAGTACTTC
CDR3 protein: CASSVGHDSYEQYF

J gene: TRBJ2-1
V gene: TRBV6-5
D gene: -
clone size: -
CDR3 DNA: TGTGCCAGCAGTGTCAAGTACCGTAGCAATGAGCAGTTCTTC
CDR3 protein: CASSVKYRSNEQFF

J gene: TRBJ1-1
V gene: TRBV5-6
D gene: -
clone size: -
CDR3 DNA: TGTGCCAGCAGCTTGGTCAGGGGCACTGAAGCTTTCTTT
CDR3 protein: CASSLVRGTEAFF

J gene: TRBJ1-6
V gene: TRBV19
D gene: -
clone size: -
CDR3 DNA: TGTGCCAGTAGTATCACAGGGACCGCGAATTCACCCCTCCACTTT
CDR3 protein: CASSITGTANSPLHF

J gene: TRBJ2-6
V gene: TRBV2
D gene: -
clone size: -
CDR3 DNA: TGTGCCAGCAGTCCGACAGGCTCTGGGGCCAACGTCCTGACTTTC
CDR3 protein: CASSPTGSGANVLTF

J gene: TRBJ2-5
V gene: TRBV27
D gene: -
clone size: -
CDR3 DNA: TGTGCCAGCAGTTTATTCGGGACTCTGCAAGAGACCCAGTACTTC
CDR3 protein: CASSLFGTLQETQYF

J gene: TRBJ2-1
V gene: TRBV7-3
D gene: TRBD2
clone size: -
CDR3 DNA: TGTGCCAGCAGCCGTCTGGGCGGGGGGGGGTACAATGAGCAGTTCTTC
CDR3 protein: CASSRLGGGGYNEQFF

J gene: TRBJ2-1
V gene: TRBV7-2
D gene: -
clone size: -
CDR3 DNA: TGTGCCAGCAGCTTGTTTCCGGGAACCAATGAGCAGTTCTTC
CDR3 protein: CASSLFPGTNEQFF

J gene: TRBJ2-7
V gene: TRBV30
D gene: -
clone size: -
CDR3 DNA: TGTGCCTGGGAGGCCGGGACAAGGCGCGACGAGCAGTACTTC
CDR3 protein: CAWEAGTRRDEQYF

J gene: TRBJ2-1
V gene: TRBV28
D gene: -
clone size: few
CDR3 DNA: TGTGCCAGCAGTCTAGGGGACACCCCCTACAATGAGCAGTTCTTC
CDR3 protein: CASSLGDTPYNEQFF

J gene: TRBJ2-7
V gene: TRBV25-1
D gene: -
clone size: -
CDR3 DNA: TGTGCCAGCAGGTGGACGGGAAGGGACGAGCAGTACTTC
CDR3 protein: CASRWTGRDEQYF

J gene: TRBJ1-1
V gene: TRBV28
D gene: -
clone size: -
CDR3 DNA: TGTGCCAGCAGTTTATCGGGGGGCACTGAAGCTTTCTTT
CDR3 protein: CASSLSGGTEAFF

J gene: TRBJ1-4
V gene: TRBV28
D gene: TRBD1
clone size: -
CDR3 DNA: TGTGCCAGCAGTTCCCGGACAGGGGGCCCAAAACTGTTTTTT
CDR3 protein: CASSSRTGGPKLFF

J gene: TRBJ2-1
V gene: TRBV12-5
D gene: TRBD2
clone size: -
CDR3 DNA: TGTGCTAGTGGTTTTCTCGCGGGGACTAGCGGGAGTTCGGGTGAGCAGTTCTTC
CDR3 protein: CASGFLAGTSGSSGEQFF

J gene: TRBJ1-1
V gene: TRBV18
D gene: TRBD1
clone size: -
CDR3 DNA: TGTGCCAGCTCACCTGGACAGGGGGCGAGGGGCACTGAAGCTTTCTTT
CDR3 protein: CASSPGQGARGTEAFF